This TCR beta chain was captured by sequencing in a study of low-dose radiotherapy and immunotherapy resistance in tumors. Background on the study: It was 1 Gy per fraction every two weeks that Cohort 2 received, adding up to 13 Gy over 26 weeks.

Trimming removed 6 bases from V and 9 bases from J; junction bases left unmatched: 5. CDR3 length equals 12 residues. Germline V gene lookup returns CDR1 SNHLY and CDR2 FYNNEI. The time point was: before trial treatment. This clonotype rates as medium-sized. TRAV- and TRBV-specific primers primed first-strand cDNA, covering alpha and beta chains. A roughly 22-cycle PCR with a constant-region primer and V-primer adapter amplified TCRs. TCRdb independently ran MiXCR on the reads; one entry per CDR3 protein. The sample has about 39,000 distinct CDR3 sequences, about 28% seen once. V gene TRBV2 combines with J gene TRBJ2-1; 7 nucleotides line up with TRBD1. The TCR was taken from a male donor with gallbladder cancer. The sample here was PBMCs, taken before treatment. Here the CDR3 reads CASSQTGREQFF. Written as DNA, the CDR3 is TGTGCCAGCAGCCAGACAGGGCGTGAGCAGTTCTTC.